One sample yielded the 20 T cell receptor beta chains listed below, sequenced in a study of T cell changes during pregnancy in multiple sclerosis (dated by TCRdb to about 2019). The library came from the immunoSEQ multiplex PCR assay. TCRdb obtained this table from immuneACCESS and retained in-frame rearrangements with V and J assigned. These tables miss some clones; where compared with another copy, unresolved V genes account for less than half of the shortfall, and the remainder is unexplained. The table for this sample lists roughly 72,000 clones; approximately 95% of them were counted only once. Over 0.12% of the sample belongs to the ten largest clones. The sequencing used CD4+ T cells from peripheral blood mononuclear cells, collected after pregnancy. All receptors come from a female donor with multiple sclerosis, enrolled in a pregnancy study.

This clone was detected a few times. The chain employs TRBV28 and TRBJ1-5; 9 positions agree with TRBD1. V dropped 3 bases and J dropped 11; count of bases not matched to a gene: 5. This CDR3 contains 13 residues. The germline V gene encodes CDR1 MDHEN and CDR2 SYDVKM. Here the CDR3 reads CASSLTGGRTQHF. CDR3 DNA: TGTGCCAGCAGTTTGACAGGGGGACGTACCCAGCATTTT.

This clone was counted once. The chain has TRBV7-8 and TRBJ1-1; perhaps TRBD1 as D (5 bases). Between the trimmed V and J ends, which lost 2 bases and 6 bases, there was a span of 13 bases. Per the germline V gene, CDR1 is SGHVS and CDR2 is FQNEAQ. CDR3 size: 14 residues. CDR3 bases: TGTGCCAGCAGCTTAAATAGGGGAGGGGCTGAAGCTTTCTTT. It specifies CASSLNRGGAEAFF.

The chain carries TRBV4-2 and TRBJ1-5; 10 positions agree with TRBD1. Germline values: CDR1 LGHNA, CDR2 YNFKEQ. The ends lost 4 bases at V and 3 bases at J; junction bases unmatched: 3. This CDR3 contains 15 residues. The CDR3 nucleotides are TGTGCCAGCAGCCGAGGACAGGGGGACAATCAGCCCCAGCATTTT. Residues: CASSRGQGDNQPQHF.

This chain links TRBV18 with TRBJ1-4, with a possible D match to TRBD1 (5 bases). This CDR3 contains 17 residues. CDR1 KGHSH and CDR2 LQKENI come from the germline V gene. Trimming took off 4 bases at V and 5 bases at J, with 20 bases between the two ends. CDR3 protein: CASSRTSHVGPNEKLFF. The CDR3 DNA reads TGTGCCAGCTCACGAACATCCCACGTGGGGCCGAATGAAAAACTGTTTTTT.

Only one count was recorded for this clone. The rearrangement joins TRBV6-6 to TRBJ2-1; TRBD2 agrees at 7 bases. CDR1 and CDR2 (germline): MNHNY, SVGAGI (reference sequence). The CDR3 runs 16 residues. V trimming: 2 bases; J trimming: 2 bases; junction bases outside the gene matches: 6. The CDR3 loop is CASSYRGSETYNEQFF. For the CDR3, the DNA is TGTGCCAGCAGTTACCGCGGGAGTGAAACCTACAATGAGCAGTTCTTC.

The chain couples TRBV19 to TRBJ1-1; weak D call: TRBD1 (5 bases). Per the germline V gene, CDR1 is LNHDA and CDR2 is SQIVND (reference sequence). Trimming took 6 bases from V and 7 from J, leaving 12 bases between them. The CDR3 totals 12 residues. CDR3 residues: CASRLGGNEAFF. The CDR3 DNA sequence: TGTGCCAGTAGGTTGGGGGGTAATGAAGCTTTCTTT. Based on the CDR3 plus reference TRBV19 and TRBJ1-1, the full variable domain is DGGITQSPKYLFRKEGQNVTLSCEQNLNHDAMYWYRQDPGQGLRLIYYSQIVNDFQKGDIAEGYSVSREKKESFPLTVTSAQKNPTAFYLCASRLGGNEAFFGQGTRLTVV.

The V and J genes are TRBV19 and TRBJ1-2; tentatively, D is TRBD1 (6 bases). From germline, CDR1 is LNHDA and CDR2 SQIVND (reference sequence). Trimming took 5 bases from V and 3 from J, leaving 13 bases between them. CDR3 length equals 14 residues. The CDR3 loop reads CASSVTGTHYGYTF. CDR3 DNA sequence: TGTGCCAGTAGTGTCACCGGGACACACTATGGCTACACCTTC.

V is TRBV7-2 and J is TRBJ2-7; 8 nucleotides align to TRBD1. Germline V lookup: CDR1 SGHTA, CDR2 FQGNSA. The CDR3 runs to 14 residues. The V gene end was trimmed by 5 bases and the J gene end by 0 bases; junction bases not matched to a gene: 3. CDR3 residues: CASSRDRSSYEQYF. The CDR3 coding sequence is TGTGCCAGCAGCCGGGACAGGAGCTCCTACGAGCAGTACTTC.

The chain is built from TRBV21-1 and TRBJ2-7; the table's D gene call, TRBD1, was not cross checked with the DNA. TRBV21-1 is labeled a pseudogene. The length of the CDR3 is 15 residues. The CDR3 is CASSKRRQGPYEQYF. CDR3 DNA sequence: TGTGCCAGCAGCAAACGAAGACAGGGGCCCTACGAGCAGTACTTC.

The genes are TRBV6-1 and TRBJ1-5; 10 positions match TRBD1. Germline CDR1 is MNHNS and CDR2 is SASEGT. The CDR3 contains 15 residues. With 4 bases clipped from V and 5 bases from J, the junction kept 5 bases outside the gene matches. CDR3 sequence: CASSATGGADQPQHF. The CDR3 DNA follows: TGTGCCAGCAGTGCGACAGGGGGCGCGGATCAGCCCCAGCATTTT.

The V gene is TRBV30, the J gene TRBJ1-2; D ambiguous. Germline lookup yields CDR1 GTSNPN and CDR2 SVGIG (reference sequence). Between the trimmed V and J ends, which lost 0 bases and 4 bases, there was a span of 12 bases. The length of the CDR3 is 14 residues. The CDR3, as DNA: TGTGCCTGGAGTGTACGGCAGGATATCTATGGCTACACCTTC. Amino acid sequence: CAWSVRQDIYGYTF.

The V call is TRBV28, the J call TRBJ2-3; TRBD2 agrees at 15 bases. The CDR3 has 18 residues. The germline CDR1 and CDR2 sequences are MDHEN and SYDVKM. The junction had 6 bases not matched to a gene; V was cut back by 5 bases and J by 0 bases. This chain's CDR3 is CASSNGLAGGPSTDTQYF. The DNA of the CDR3 is TGTGCCAGCAGTAACGGACTAGCGGGAGGGCCAAGCACAGATACGCAGTATTTT.

The J gene is TRBJ2-7, the V gene TRBV27; the D gene is possibly TRBD2 (7 bases). V gave up 1 base and J gave up 5 bases, with 15 bases separating them. This CDR3 region has 15 residues. From germline, CDR1 is MNHEY and CDR2 SMNVEV (reference sequence). The CDR3 nucleotides are TGTGCCAGCAGTTTATATTTAGGGGGGGCCGACGAGCAGTACTTC. Translated, it gives CASSLYLGGADEQYF.

This clone was recorded only once. The CDR3 spells CASTPTGTGVSDTQYF. The CDR3 region has the DNA TGTGCCAGTACCCCAACCGGGACAGGGGTATCAGATACGCAGTATTTT. The V gene is TRBV19, the J gene TRBJ2-3; TRBD1 matches 10 bases. The germline CDR1 and CDR2 sequences are LNHDA and SQIVND (reference sequence). This CDR3 comprises 16 residues. The J segment lost 4 bases and the V segment lost 7 bases, leaving 11 bases of the junction unmatched.

The CDR3 DNA sequence: TGCGCCAGCAGCTTTGGGGGACAGCGGTTGGACTACGAGCAGTACTTC. This codes for CASSFGGQRLDYEQYF. The chain joins TRBV5-1 to TRBJ2-7; 7 nucleotides agree with TRBD1. V dropped 2 bases and J dropped 3; count of bases not matched to a gene: 11. CDR3 length: 16 residues. Germline assignment: CDR1 SGHRS and CDR2 YFSETQ.

The chain recombines TRBV29-1 with TRBJ2-2, with 7 bases that match TRBD2. The CDR3 covers 16 residues. V shed 8 bases and J 1 base; nucleotides not matched to a gene: 13. The V gene's germline CDR1 is SQVTM and CDR2 ANQGSEA. The CDR3 region has the DNA TGCAGCTCCCGCGGGGAGGGGTCCAGGAACACCGGGGAGCTGTTTTTT. Translation: CSSRGEGSRNTGELFF.

The chain has TRBV29-1 and TRBJ1-1; the match to TRBD1 covers 7 bases. The trim removed 6 bases at V and 0 bases at J, leaving 10 bases unmatched. CDR1 is SQVTM and CDR2 is ANQGSEA in the germline V gene. CDR3 length: 15 residues. The DNA of the CDR3 is TGCAGCGTCGTACAGGGGCCTAAGGTGAACACTGAAGCTTTCTTT. Residues: CSVVQGPKVNTEAFF. The full variable domain, with the rest looked up from reference TRBV29-1 and TRBJ1-1, is SAVISQKPSRDICQRGTSLTIQCQVDSQVTMMFWYRQQPGQSLTLIATANQGSEATYESGFVIDKFPISRPNLTFSTLTVSNMSPEDSSIYLCSVVQGPKVNTEAFFGQGTRLTVV.

V usage is TRBV5-1 and J usage is TRBJ2-7, with a weak D call TRBD1 (5 bases). The germline V gene encodes CDR1 SGHRS and CDR2 YFSETQ. Deletions cut 0 bases from V and 3 bases from J, with 10 bases between. The CDR3 runs to 14 residues. CDR3 in DNA: TGCGCCAGCAGCTTGGGGAGCCAGGGCTACGAGCAGTACTTC. It is translated as CASSLGSQGYEQYF.

The chain joins TRBV6-1 to TRBJ1-2; 8 bases are shared with TRBD1. There are 15 residues in the CDR3. Germline V gives CDR1 MNHNS, CDR2 SASEGT. V lost 3 bases and J lost 4; bases outside the gene matches: 7. CDR3: CASSEGRGRAYGYTF. Written as DNA, the CDR3 is TGTGCCAGCAGTGAGGGCAGGGGGCGAGCCTATGGCTACACCTTC.

This chain uses TRBV6-1 with TRBJ1-2, with TRBD1 identical over 7 bases. V shed 10 bases and J 7 bases; nucleotides not matched to a gene: 18. Germline assignment: CDR1 MNHNS and CDR2 SASEGT. This CDR3 has 15 residues. CDR3 DNA: TGTGCCACCCCGAAACCGGGACAGAAATCGTCTGGCTACACCTTC. Translating it yields CATPKPGQKSSGYTF.